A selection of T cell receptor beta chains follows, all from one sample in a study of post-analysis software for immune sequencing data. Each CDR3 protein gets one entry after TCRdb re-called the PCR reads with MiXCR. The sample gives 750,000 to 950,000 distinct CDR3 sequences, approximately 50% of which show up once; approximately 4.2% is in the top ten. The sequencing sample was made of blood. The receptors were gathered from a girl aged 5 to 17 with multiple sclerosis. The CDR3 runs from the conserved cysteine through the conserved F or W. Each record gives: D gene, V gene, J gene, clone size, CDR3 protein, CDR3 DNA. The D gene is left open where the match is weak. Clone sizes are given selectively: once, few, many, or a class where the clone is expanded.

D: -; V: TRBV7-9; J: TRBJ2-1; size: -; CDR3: CASSPDSLGSYNEQFF; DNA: TGTGCCAGCAGCCCAGACAGTTTGGGCTCCTACAATGAGCAATTCTTC
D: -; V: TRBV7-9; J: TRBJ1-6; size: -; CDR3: CASSLREGPNSPLHF; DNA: TGTGCCAGCAGCTTACGGGAGGGACCAAATTCACCCCTCCACTTT
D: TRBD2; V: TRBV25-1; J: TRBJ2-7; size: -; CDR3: CASSAGGMREYEQYF; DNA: TGTGCCAGCAGCGCCGGGGGGATGCGGGAGTACGAGCAGTACTTC
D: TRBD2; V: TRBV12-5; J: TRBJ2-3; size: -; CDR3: CASGYGLAGISTDTQYF; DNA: TGTGCTAGTGGCTACGGACTAGCGGGGATAAGCACAGATACGCAGTATTTT
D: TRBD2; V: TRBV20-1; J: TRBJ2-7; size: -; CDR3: CSARDLAGTSYEQYF; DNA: TGCAGTGCTAGGGATCTAGCGGGAACTAGCTACGAGCAGTACTTC
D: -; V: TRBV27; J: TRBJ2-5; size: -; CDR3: CASSLHTHDRTQETQYF; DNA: TGTGCCAGCAGTTTACACACCCACGACAGGACCCAAGAGACCCAGTACTTC
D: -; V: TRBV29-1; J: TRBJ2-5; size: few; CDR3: CSGLASETQYF; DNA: TGCAGCGGTTTAGCGTCGGAGACCCAGTACTTC
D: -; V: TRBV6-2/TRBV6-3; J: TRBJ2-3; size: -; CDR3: CASSYSIAADTQYF; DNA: TGTGCCAGCAGTTACTCGATAGCGGCAGATACGCAGTATTTT
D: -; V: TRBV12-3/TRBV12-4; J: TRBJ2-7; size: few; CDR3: CATSGRGGGEQYF; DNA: TGTGCCACTTCCGGCAGGGGAGGCGGCGAGCAGTACTTC
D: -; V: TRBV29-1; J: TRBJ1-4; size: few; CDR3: CSAGRGSPNEKLFF; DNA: TGCAGCGCCGGGAGGGGGTCTCCGAATGAAAAACTGTTTTTT
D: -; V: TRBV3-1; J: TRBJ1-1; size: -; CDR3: CASSRRSGGNTEAFF; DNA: TGTGCCAGCAGCCGACGGTCCGGCGGGAACACTGAAGCTTTCTTT
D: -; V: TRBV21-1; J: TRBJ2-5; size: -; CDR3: CASSKGYGTGYQETQYF; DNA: TGTGCCAGCAGCAAAGGCTACGGGACAGGGTACCAAGAGACCCAGTACTTC
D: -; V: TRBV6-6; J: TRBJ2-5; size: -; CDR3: CASSYESQQETQDF; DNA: TGTGCCAGCAGTTACGAGTCTCAGCAAGAGACCCAGGACTTC
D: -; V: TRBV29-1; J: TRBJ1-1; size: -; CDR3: CSAETGPEAFF; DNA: TGCAGCGCGGAAACCGGCCCTGAAGCTTTCTTT
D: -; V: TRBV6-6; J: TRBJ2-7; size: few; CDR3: CASSYSRNSYEQYF; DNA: TGTGCCAGCAGTTACTCGAGGAACTCCTACGAGCAGTACTTC
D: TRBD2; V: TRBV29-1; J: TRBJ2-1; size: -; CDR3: CSGRLAGSSYNEQFF; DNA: TGCAGCGGCAGACTAGCGGGATCCTCCTACAATGAGCAGTTCTTC
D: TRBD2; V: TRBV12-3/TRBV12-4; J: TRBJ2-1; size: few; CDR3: CASTQGSSGSEQFF; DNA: TGTGCCAGCACCCAAGGCTCTAGCGGGAGTGAGCAGTTCTTC
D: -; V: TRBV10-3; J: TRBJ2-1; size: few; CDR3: CAISEGHLSYNEQFF; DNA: TGTGCCATCAGTGAAGGGCATCTCTCCTACAATGAGCAGTTCTTC
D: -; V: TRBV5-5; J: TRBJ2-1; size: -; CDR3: CASSSQGDNEQFF; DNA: TGTGCCAGCAGCTCACAGGGAGACAATGAGCAGTTCTTC
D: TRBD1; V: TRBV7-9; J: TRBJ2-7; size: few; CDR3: CASSLARGQGRNSHEQYF; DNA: TGTGCCAGCAGCTTAGCGAGGGGACAGGGGCGAAATTCCCACGAGCAGTACTTC
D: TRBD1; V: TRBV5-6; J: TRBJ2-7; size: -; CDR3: CASSLARDRFYEQYF; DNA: TGTGCCAGCAGCTTGGCCCGGGACAGGTTCTACGAGCAGTACTTC
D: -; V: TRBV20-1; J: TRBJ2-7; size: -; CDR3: CSARDHDEQYF; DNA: TGCAGTGCTAGAGATCACGACGAGCAGTACTTC
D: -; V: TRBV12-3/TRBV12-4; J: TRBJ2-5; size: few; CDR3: CASTLEETQYF; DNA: TGTGCCAGCACCTTGGAAGAGACCCAGTACTTC
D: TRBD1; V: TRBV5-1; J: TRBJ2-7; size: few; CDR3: CASSPGTGVYTYEQYF; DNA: TGCGCCAGCAGCCCGGGAACAGGGGTTTATACCTACGAGCAGTACTTC
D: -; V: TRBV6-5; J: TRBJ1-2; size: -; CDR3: CASSYSEGSIYGYTF; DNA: TGTGCCAGCAGTTACTCCGAGGGGAGTATCTATGGCTACACCTTC
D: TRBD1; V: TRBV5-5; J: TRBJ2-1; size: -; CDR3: CASSLTGTGGYEQFF; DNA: TGTGCCAGCAGCTTGACTGGGACAGGGGGCTATGAGCAGTTCTTC
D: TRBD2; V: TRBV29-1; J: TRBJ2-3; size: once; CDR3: CSASKGLAGAADTQYF; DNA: TGCAGCGCCTCAAAGGGACTAGCGGGAGCAGCAGATACGCAGTATTTT
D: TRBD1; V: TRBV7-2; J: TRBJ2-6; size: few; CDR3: CASSLAPTGDVLTF; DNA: TGTGCCAGCAGCTTAGCCCCGACAGGGGACGTCCTGACTTTC
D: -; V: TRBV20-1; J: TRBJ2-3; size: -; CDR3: CSAIRTDTSTDTQYF; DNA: TGCAGTGCTATCAGGACGGACACTAGCACAGATACGCAGTATTTT
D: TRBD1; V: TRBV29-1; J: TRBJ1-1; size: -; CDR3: CSVEGQRMNTEAFF; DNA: TGCAGCGTTGAGGGACAGCGAATGAACACTGAAGCTTTCTTT
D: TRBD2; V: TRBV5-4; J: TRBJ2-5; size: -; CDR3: CASSPAQLAGKETQYF; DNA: TGTGCCAGCAGCCCCGCCCAACTAGCGGGAAAAGAGACCCAGTACTTC
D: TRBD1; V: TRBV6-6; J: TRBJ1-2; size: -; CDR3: CASRAPGQRGSYGYTF; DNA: TGTGCCAGCAGAGCACCGGGACAGAGGGGATCCTATGGCTACACCTTC
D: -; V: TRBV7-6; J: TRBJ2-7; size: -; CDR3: CASSLDGGASSYEQYF; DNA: TGTGCCAGCAGCTTAGATGGGGGCGCGTCCTCCTACGAGCAGTACTTC
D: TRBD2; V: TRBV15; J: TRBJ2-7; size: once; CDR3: CATSRSPQGSGGYYEQYF; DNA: TGTGCCACCAGCAGAAGCCCCCAGGGGAGCGGGGGATACTACGAGCAGTACTTC
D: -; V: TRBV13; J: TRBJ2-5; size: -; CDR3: CASSSTHGVAGETQYF; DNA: TGTGCCAGCAGTTCTACTCATGGGGTGGCGGGAGAGACCCAGTACTTC
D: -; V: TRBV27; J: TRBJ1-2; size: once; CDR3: CASSSDREVPYGYTF; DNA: TGTGCCAGCAGCTCTGACCGCGAGGTCCCCTATGGCTACACCTTC
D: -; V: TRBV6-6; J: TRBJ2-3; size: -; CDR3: CASRRDGGTDTQYF; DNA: TGTGCCAGCAGAAGGGACGGAGGCACAGATACGCAGTATTTT
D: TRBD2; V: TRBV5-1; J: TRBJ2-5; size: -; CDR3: CASSLQAGGIPRKETQYF; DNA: TGCGCCAGCAGCTTGCAGGCGGGGGGCATTCCCCGTAAAGAGACCCAGTACTTC
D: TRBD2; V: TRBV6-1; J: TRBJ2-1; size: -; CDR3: CASRRTGGTYNEQCF; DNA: TGTGCCAGCCGGCGGACGGGGGGGACTTACAATGAGCAGTGCTTC
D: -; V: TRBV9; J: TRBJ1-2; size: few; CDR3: CASSGGSGYGYTF; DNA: TGTGCCAGCAGCGGGGGATCGGGCTATGGCTACACCTTC
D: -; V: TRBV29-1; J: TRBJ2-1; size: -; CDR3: CSVTDSYNEQFF; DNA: TGCAGCGTTACCGACAGCTACAATGAGCAGTTCTTC
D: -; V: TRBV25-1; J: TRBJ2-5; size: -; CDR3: CASSELAKETQYF; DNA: TGTGCCAGCAGTGAGCTAGCGAAAGAGACCCAGTACTTC
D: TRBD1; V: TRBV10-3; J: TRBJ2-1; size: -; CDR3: CAISRITGVSNNEQFF; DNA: TGTGCCATCAGTAGAATAACAGGGGTATCGAACAATGAGCAGTTCTTC
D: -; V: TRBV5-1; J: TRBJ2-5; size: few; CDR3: CASSGGLLGEQETQYF; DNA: TGCGCCAGCAGCGGGGGACTCCTGGGAGAACAAGAGACCCAGTACTTC
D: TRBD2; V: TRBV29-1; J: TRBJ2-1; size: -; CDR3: CSVAGTSGKDEQFF; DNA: TGCAGCGTTGCTGGGACTAGCGGGAAGGATGAGCAGTTCTTC
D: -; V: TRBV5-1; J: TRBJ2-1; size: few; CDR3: CASGGGTLPNNEQFF; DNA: TGCGCCAGCGGTGGCGGGACACTACCTAACAATGAGCAGTTCTTC
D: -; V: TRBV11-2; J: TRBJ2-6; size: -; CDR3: CASSFLPGANVLTF; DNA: TGTGCCAGCAGCTTTTTGCCTGGGGCCAACGTCCTGACTTTC
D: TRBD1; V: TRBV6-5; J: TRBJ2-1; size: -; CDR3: CASSYYRGRGNEQFF; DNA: TGTGCCAGCAGTTACTACAGGGGGCGGGGGAATGAGCAGTTCTTC
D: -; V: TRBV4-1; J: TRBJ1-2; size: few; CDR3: CASSQVRLSAGYTF; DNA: TGCGCCAGCAGCCAAGTCCGTCTCTCTGCAGGCTACACCTTC
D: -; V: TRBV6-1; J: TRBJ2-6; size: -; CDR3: CASSEGWGHSGANVLTF; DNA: TGTGCCAGCAGTGAAGGGTGGGGTCACTCTGGGGCCAACGTCCTGACTTTC
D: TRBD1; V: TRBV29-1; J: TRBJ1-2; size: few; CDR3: CSAGDRDYGYTF; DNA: TGCAGCGCTGGGGACAGGGACTATGGCTACACCTTC
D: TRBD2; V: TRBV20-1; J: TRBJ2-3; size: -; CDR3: CSVGVVSGKADTQYF; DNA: TGCAGTGTGGGAGTTGTTAGCGGGAAAGCAGATACGCAGTATTTT
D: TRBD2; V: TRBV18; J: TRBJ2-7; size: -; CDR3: CASSPGISGSYEQYF; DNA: TGTGCCAGCTCACCGGGGATTAGCGGGAGCTACGAGCAGTACTTC
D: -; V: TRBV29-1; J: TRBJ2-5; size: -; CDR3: CSVEEWGPETQYF; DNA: TGCAGCGTTGAAGAGTGGGGGCCGGAGACCCAGTACTTC
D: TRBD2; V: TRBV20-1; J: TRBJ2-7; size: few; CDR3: CSARPFGLAGPYEQYF; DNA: TGCAGTGCTAGACCCTTTGGACTAGCGGGGCCCTACGAGCAGTACTTC
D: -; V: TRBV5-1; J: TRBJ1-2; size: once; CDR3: CASSLASGVYGYTF; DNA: TGCGCCAGCAGCTTGGCCTCCGGAGTCTATGGCTACACCTTC
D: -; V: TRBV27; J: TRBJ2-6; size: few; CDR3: CASSLNGNSGANVLTF; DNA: TGTGCCAGCAGTTTAAACGGTAACTCTGGGGCCAACGTCCTGACTTTC